This T cell receptor (beta chain) was obtained from a study of cytomegalovirus exposure and HLA in healthy donors. The PCR had 60 Vbeta and 13 Jbeta primers. The table came from immunoSEQ multiplex PCR; TCRdb's copy has only in-frame clones and leaves some out. The sample lists roughly 120,000 clones, 65% to 85% occurring once. The origin of this receptor is a man aged 50-59 years in good health and CMV-seronegative. The sample taken for sequencing was PBMCs.

The CDR3 region is CASSPRLAGSQETQYF. The CDR3 DNA sequence: TGTGCCAGCAGTCCCAGACTAGCGGGATCCCAAGAGACCCAGTACTTC. The chain joins TRBV7-2 to TRBJ2-5, with 11 bases identical to TRBD2. The CDR3 loop spans 16 amino acids. Germline CDR1 SGHTA, CDR2 FQGNSA. The ends lost 6 bases at V and 1 base at J; junction bases unmatched: 7.